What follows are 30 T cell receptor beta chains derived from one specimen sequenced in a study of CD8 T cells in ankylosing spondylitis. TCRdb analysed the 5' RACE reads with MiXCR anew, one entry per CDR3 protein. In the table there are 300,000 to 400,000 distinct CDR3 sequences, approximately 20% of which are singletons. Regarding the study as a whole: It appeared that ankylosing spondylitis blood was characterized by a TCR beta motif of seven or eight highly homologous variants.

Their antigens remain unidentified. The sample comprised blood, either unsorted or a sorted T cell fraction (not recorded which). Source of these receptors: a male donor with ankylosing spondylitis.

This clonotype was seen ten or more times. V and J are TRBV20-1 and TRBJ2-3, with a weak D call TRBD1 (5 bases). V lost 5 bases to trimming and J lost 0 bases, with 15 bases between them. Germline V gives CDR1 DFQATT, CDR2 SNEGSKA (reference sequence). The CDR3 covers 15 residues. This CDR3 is CSASMVGLSTDTQYF. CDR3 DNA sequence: TGCAGTGCTTCGATGGTGGGGCTGAGCACAGATACGCAGTATTTT.

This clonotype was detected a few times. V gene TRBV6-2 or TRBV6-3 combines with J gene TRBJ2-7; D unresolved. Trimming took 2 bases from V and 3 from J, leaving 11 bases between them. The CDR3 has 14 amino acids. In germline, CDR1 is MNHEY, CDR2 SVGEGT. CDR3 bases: TGTGCCAGCAGTTACAGTGCGACCAGCTACGAGCAGTACTTC. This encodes CASSYSATSYEQYF.

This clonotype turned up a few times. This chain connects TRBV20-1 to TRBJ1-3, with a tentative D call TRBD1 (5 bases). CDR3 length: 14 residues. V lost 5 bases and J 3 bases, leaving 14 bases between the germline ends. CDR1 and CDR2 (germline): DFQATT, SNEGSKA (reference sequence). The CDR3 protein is CSAPGQAGGNTIYF. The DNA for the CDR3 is TGCAGTGCTCCGGGGCAGGCTGGTGGAAACACCATATATTTT.

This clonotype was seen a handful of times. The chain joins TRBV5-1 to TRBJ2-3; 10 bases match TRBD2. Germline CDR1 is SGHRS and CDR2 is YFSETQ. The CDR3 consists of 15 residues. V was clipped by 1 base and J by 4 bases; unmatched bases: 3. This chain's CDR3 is CASSLSGRAPDTQYF. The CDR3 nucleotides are TGCGCCAGCAGCTTGAGCGGGAGGGCCCCAGATACGCAGTATTTT.

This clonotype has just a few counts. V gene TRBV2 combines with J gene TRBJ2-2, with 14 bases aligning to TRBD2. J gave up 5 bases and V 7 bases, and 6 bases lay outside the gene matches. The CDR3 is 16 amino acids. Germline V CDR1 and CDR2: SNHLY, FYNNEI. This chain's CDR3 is CASKGTSGRGTGELFF. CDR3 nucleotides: TGTGCCAGCAAAGGGACTAGCGGGAGAGGAACCGGGGAGCTGTTTTTT.

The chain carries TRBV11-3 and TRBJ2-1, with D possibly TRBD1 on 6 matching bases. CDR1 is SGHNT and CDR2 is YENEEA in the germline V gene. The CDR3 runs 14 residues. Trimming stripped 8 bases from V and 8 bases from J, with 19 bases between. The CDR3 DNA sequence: TGTGCCAGCGCAGGGGCCGCCCGGCGGTATGAGCAGTTCTTC. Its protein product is CASAGAARRYEQFF.

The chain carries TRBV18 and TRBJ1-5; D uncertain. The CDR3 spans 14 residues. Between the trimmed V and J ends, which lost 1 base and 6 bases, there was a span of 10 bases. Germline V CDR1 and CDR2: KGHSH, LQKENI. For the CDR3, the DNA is TGTGCCAGCTCACCACTGCCGGACGGTCAGCCCCAGCATTTT. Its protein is CASSPLPDGQPQHF.

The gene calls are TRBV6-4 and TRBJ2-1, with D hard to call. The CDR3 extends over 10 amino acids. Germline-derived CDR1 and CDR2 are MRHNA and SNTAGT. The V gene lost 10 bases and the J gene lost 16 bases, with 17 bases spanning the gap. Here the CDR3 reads CATKPPSAFF. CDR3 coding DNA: TGTGCCACCAAACCCCCCAGCGCTTTCTTC.

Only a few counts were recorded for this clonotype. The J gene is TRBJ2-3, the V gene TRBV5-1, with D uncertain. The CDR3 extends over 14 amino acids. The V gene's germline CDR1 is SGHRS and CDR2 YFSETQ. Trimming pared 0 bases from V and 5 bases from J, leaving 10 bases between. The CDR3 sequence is CASSLGSIEDTQYF. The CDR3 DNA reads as TGCGCCAGCAGCTTGGGTAGTATTGAAGATACGCAGTATTTT.

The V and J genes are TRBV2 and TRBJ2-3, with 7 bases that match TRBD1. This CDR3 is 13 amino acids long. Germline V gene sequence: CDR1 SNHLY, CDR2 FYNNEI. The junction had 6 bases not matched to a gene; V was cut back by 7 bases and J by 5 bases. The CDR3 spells CASNNRGQDTQYF. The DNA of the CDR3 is TGTGCCAGCAATAACAGGGGACAAGATACGCAGTATTTT. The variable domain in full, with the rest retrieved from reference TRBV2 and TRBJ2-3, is EPEVTQTPSHQVTQMGQEVILRCVPISNHLYFYWYRQILGQKVEFLVSFYNNEISEKSEIFDDQFSVERPDGSNFTLKIRSTKLEDSAMYFCASNNRGQDTQYFGPGTRLTVL.

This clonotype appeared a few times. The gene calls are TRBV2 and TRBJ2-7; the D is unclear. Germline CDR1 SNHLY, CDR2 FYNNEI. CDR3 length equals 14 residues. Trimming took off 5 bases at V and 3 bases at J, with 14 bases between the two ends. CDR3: CASSNLNSFYEQYF. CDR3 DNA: TGTGCCAGCAGTAATTTGAACAGTTTCTACGAGCAGTACTTC.

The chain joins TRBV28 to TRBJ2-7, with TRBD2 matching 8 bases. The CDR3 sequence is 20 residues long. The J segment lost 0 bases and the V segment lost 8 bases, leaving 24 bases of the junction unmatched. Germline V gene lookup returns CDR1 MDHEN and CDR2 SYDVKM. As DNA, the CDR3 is TGTGCCAGCCCCCCCCCGGGGTTAGCTAGCGGGCACAGGAGCTCCTACGAGCAGTACTTC. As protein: CASPPPGLASGHRSSYEQYF.

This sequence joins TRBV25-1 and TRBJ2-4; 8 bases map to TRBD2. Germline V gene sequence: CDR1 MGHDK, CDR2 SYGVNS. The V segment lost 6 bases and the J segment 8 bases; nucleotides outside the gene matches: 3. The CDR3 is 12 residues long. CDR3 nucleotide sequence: TGTGCCAGCAGCGGGGGGGTTGACATTCAGTACTTC. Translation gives CASSGGVDIQYF.

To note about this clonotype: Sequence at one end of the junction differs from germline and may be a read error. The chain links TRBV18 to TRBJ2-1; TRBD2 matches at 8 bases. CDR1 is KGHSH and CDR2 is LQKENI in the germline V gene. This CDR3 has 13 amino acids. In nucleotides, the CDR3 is TGTGCCAGCTCGGAATTATTCGCGCGGGAGGCACTCTTC. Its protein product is CASSELFAREALF. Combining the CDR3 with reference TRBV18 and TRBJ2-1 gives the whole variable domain NAGVMQNPRHLVRRRGQEARLRCSPMKGHSHVYWYRQLPEEGLKFMVYLQKENIIDESGMPKERFSAEFPKEGPSILRIQQVVRGDSAAYFCASSELFAREALFGPGTRLTVL.

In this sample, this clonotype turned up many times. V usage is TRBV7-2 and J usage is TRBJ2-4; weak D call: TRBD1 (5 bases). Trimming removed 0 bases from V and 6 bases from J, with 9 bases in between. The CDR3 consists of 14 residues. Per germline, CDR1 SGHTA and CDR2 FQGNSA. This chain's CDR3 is CASSLAEGANIQYF. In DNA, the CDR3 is TGTGCCAGCAGCTTAGCGGAAGGGGCAAACATTCAGTACTTC. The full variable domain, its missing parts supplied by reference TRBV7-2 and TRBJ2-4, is GAGVSQSPSNKVTEKGKDVELRCDPISGHTALYWYRQSLGQGLEFLIYFQGNSAPDKSGLPSDRFSAERTGGSVSTLTIQRTQQEDSAVYLCASSLAEGANIQYFGAGTRLSVL.

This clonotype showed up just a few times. The CDR3 DNA reads as TGTGCCAGCTCAGCCACGGAAGGGTATAGCAATCAGCCCCAGCATTTT. Its translation: CASSATEGYSNQPQHF. The chain joins TRBV18 to TRBJ1-5; no firm D call. CDR1 and CDR2 (germline): KGHSH, LQKENI. V dropped 5 bases and J dropped 0 bases, with 14 bases sitting between them. The CDR3 is 16 residues long.

The CDR3 nucleotides are TGCAGTGCTAGTGGTGGGAGTCCGGAGACCCAGTACTTC. Its translation is CSASGGSPETQYF. J is TRBJ2-5 and V is TRBV20-1; D is possibly TRBD2 (5 bases). With 3 bases removed from V and 5 bases from J, the gap between germline ends came to 13 bases. This CDR3 has 13 residues. Per germline, CDR1 DFQATT and CDR2 SNEGSKA (reference sequence).

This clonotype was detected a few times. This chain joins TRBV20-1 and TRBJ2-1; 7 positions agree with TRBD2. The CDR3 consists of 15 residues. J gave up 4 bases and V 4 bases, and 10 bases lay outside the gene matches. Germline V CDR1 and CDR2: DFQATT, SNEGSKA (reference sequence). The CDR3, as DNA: TGCAGTGCTACGGTGGGAGCGGGGACTTACAATGAGCAGTTCTTC. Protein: CSATVGAGTYNEQFF.

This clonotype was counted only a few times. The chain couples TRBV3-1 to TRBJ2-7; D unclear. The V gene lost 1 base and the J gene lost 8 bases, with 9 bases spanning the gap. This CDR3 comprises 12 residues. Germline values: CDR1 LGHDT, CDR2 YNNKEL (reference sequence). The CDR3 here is CASSQAGNKQYF. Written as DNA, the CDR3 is TGTGCCAGCAGCCAAGCAGGCAACAAGCAGTACTTC.

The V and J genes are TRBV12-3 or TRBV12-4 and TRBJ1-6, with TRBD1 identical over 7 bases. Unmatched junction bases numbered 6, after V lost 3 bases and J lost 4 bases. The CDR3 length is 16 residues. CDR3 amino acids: CASSLAGQAYNSPLHF. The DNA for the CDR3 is TGTGCCAGCAGTTTGGCAGGACAGGCATATAATTCACCCCTCCACTTT.

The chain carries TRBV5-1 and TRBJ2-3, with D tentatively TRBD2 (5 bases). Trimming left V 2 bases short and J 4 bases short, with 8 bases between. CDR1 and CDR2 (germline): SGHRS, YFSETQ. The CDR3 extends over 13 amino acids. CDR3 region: CASSFFSADTQYF. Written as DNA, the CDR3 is TGCGCCAGCAGCTTCTTTAGCGCAGATACGCAGTATTTT. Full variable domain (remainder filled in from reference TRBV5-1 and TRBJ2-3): KAGVTQTPRYLIKTRGQQVTLSCSPISGHRSVSWYQQTPGQGLQFLFEYFSETQRNKGNFPGRFSGRQFSNSRSEMNVSTLELGDSALYLCASSFFSADTQYFGPGTRLTVL.

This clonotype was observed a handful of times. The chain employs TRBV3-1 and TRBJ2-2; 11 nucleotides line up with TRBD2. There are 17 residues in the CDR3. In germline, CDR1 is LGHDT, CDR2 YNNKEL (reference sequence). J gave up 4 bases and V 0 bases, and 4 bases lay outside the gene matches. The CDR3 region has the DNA TGTGCCAGCAGCCAAGATCGACTAGCGGGATCCACCGGGGAGCTGTTTTTT. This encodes CASSQDRLAGSTGELFF.

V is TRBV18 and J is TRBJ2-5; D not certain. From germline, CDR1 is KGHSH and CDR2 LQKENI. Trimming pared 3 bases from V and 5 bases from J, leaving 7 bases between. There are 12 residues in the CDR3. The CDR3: CASSPGVETQYF. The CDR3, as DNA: TGTGCCAGCTCACCTGGGGTCGAGACCCAGTACTTC.

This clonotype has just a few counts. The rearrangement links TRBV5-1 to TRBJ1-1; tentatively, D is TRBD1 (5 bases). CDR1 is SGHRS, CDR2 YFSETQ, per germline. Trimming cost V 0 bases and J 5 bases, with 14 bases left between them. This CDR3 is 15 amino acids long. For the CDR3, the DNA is TGCGCCAGCAGCTTGGCCCCAGGGAGCGGAACTGAAGCTTTCTTT. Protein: CASSLAPGSGTEAFF.

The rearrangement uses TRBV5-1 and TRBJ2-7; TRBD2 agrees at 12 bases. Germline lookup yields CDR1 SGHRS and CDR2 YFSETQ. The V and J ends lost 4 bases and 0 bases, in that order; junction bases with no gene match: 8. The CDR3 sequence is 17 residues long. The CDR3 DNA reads TGCGCCAGCAGCGGGGGGACTAGCGGGTGGAACTCCTACGAGCAGTACTTC. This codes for CASSGGTSGWNSYEQYF.

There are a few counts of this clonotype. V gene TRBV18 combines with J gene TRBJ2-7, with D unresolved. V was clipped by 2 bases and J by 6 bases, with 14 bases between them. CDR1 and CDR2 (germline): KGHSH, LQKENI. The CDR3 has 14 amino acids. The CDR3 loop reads CASSPDSRSGEQYF. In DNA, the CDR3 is TGTGCCAGCTCACCAGACTCCAGGTCCGGCGAGCAGTACTTC.

Here the CDR3 reads CASRTRIQETQYF. The CDR3 coding sequence is TGTGCCAGCAGGACACGGATCCAAGAGACCCAGTACTTC. This chain links TRBV2 with TRBJ2-5; D gene unclear. This CDR3 region has 13 residues. Germline assignment: CDR1 SNHLY and CDR2 FYNNEI. V dropped 6 bases and J dropped 1 base, with 9 bases sitting between them.

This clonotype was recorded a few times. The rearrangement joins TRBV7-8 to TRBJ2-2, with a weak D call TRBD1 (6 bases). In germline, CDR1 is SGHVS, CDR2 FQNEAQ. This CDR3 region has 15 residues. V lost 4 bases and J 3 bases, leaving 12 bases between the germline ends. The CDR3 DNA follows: TGTGCCAGCAGCTCCCGGACAGAATACACCGGGGAGCTGTTTTTT. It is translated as CASSSRTEYTGELFF.

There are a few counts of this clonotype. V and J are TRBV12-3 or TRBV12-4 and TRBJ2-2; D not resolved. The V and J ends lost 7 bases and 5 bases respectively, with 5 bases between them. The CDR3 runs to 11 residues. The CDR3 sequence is CASINTGELFF. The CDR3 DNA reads TGTGCCAGCATTAATACCGGGGAGCTGTTTTTT.

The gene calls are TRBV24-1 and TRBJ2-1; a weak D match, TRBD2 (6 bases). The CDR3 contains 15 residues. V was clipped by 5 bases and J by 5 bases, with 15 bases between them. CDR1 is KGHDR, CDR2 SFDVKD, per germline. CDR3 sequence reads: CATSVPGLGDNEQFF. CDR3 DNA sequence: TGTGCCACCAGTGTTCCGGGACTTGGGGACAATGAGCAGTTCTTC.